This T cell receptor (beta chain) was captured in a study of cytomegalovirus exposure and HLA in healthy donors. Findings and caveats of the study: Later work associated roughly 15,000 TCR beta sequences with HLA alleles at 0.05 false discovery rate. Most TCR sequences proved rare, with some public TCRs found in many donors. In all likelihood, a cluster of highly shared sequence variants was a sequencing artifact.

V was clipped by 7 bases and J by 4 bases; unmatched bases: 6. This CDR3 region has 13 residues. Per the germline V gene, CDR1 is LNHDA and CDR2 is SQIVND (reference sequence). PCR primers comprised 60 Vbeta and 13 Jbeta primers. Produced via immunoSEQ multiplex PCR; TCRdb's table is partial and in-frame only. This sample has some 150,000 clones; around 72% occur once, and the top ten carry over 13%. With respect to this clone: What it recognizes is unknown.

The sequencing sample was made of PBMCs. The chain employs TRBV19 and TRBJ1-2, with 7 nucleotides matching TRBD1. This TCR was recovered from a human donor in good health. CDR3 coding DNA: TGTGCCAGTAAGAGGGGGCAGGGCTATGGCTACACCTTC. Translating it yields CASKRGQGYGYTF. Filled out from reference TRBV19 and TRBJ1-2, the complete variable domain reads DGGITQSPKYLFRKEGQNVTLSCEQNLNHDAMYWYRQDPGQGLRLIYYSQIVNDFQKGDIAEGYSVSREKKESFPLTVTSAQKNPTAFYLCASKRGQGYGYTFGSGTRLTVV.